This T cell receptor (beta chain) was sequenced for a study of blood T cell repertoires in COVID-19. Across the whole study: The analysed material was cDNA or gDNA that came from T cells, B-cell-depleted T cells, or PBMCs.

Researchers sorted participants into cohorts using their self-reported clinical history. Clones were sequenced by immunoSEQ multiplex PCR, and TCRdb holds only the in-frame ones, with some missing. The sample has 150,000 to 200,000 clones; roughly 84% are singletons. This clonotype was sampled from a woman aged 45 to 65 who had recovered from COVID-19. Sequenced: PBMCs or T cells enriched from blood (not recorded which).

The DNA of the CDR3 is TGTGCCAGCTTTTGGGCGGCAGGCGGGGTCTCCTACAATGAGCAGTTCTTC. Protein: CASFWAAGGVSYNEQFF. The chain carries TRBV7-9 and TRBJ2-1; the D gene is possibly TRBD2 (6 bases). With 8 bases removed from V and 0 bases from J, the gap between germline ends came to 20 bases. CDR1 is SEHNR, CDR2 FQNEAQ, per germline (reference sequence). The CDR3 sequence is 17 residues long.